Shown below are 9 T cell receptor beta chains from a single sample sequenced in a study of molecular identifiers for immune sequencing clone quantification. TCRdb recomputed calls from the PCR reads with MiXCR, one row per CDR3 protein. The sample lists approximately 12,000 distinct CDR3 sequences, 15% to 20% occurring once. What was sequenced was naive CD8+ T cells from blood, with Jurkat cell RNA spiked in. Subset defined: FACS-sorted CD8+CD4-CCR7+CD45RA+ naive T cells. These receptors came from a human donor in good health. Some libraries in this study had Jurkat cell RNA spiked in.

Of note for this clonotype: A single base separates this from a much larger clone, so it may be a read error. The V call is TRBV5-3, the J call TRBJ2-7; the D gene could be TRBD1 or TRBD2 (5 bases each). TRBV5-3 is sorted into the ORF group, with uncertain function. The CDR3 covers 17 residues. Trimming took off 4 bases at V and 1 base at J, with 21 bases between the two ends. The CDR3 nucleotides read TGTGCCAGAAGCGCGGTCCGGGACCACCACTTTTCCTACGAGCAGTACTTC. It yields the protein CARSAVRDHHFSYEQYF.

This clonotype is deemed medium-sized (0.01 to 0.1%). The chain uses TRBV20-1 and TRBJ2-2; D is uncertain. Looked up from germline, CDR1 is DFQATT and CDR2 is SNEGSKA (reference sequence). The ends were cut back, 3 bases at V and 1 base at J, with 18 bases in the middle. CDR3 size: 17 residues. CDR3 loop: CSASETFKLGNTGELFF. In DNA form, the CDR3 reads TGCAGTGCTAGTGAAACATTCAAATTAGGGAACACCGGGGAGCTGTTTTTT.

Within the sample, this clonotype is medium-sized. J is TRBJ2-3 and V is TRBV3-1; no clear D gene. V was pared by 0 bases and J by 4 bases, with 5 bases between. The CDR3 consists of 13 residues. From germline, CDR1 is LGHDT and CDR2 YNNKEL (reference sequence). The CDR3 DNA sequence: TGTGCCAGCAGCCAAGATTCGGCAGATACGCAGTATTTT. Translating gives CASSQDSADTQYF.

This chain joins TRBV12-3 or TRBV12-4 and TRBJ2-7; D is unresolved. Trimming left V 6 bases short and J 4 bases short, with 7 bases between. This CDR3 is 11 amino acids long. The CDR3 loop reads CASRVGYEQYF. The CDR3 DNA follows: TGTGCCAGCAGGGTCGGGTACGAGCAGTACTTC.

This clonotype was observed a few times. The gene calls are TRBV27 and TRBJ2-7; D is possibly TRBD2 (6 bases). Germline CDR1 reads MNHEY; CDR2 reads SMNVEV (reference sequence). The V end was cut by 2 bases, the J end by 7 bases, with 15 bases between. The CDR3 loop spans 14 amino acids. CDR3 DNA: TGTGCCAGCAGTTTAAAGGGACTTAGGAGGGAGCAGTACTTC. It encodes CASSLKGLRREQYF.

Regarding this clonotype: Since a much larger clone is just one base distant, this may be a read error. The chain has TRBV28 and TRBJ2-7; a possible D gene is TRBD2 (7 bases). The V end was cut by 4 bases, the J end by 0 bases, with 13 bases between. Germline V gene sequence: CDR1 MDHEN, CDR2 SYDVKM. The CDR3 totals 15 residues. CDR3 nucleotides: TGTGCCAGCAGTTACTGGGGGGGCGGCTCCTACGAGCAGTACTTC. Translation: CASSYWGGGSYEQYF.

In the case of this clonotype: An end of the junction does not agree with germline; a read error may underlie this. J is TRBJ2-1 and V is TRBV18, with 8 positions matching TRBD2. Germline CDR1 and CDR2: KGHSH and LQKENI. The CDR3 has 21 amino acids. The CDR3 region is CASSPPLPSGPGGGSYNGQFF. DNA for the CDR3: TGTGCCAGCTCACCACCCTTGCCTAGCGGGCCCGGGGGGGGCTCCTACAATGGGCAGTTCTTC.

This clonotype was seen a handful of times. Possible read error: a much larger clone is one base away. The chain is built from TRBV20-1 and TRBJ1-1; D unresolved. The CDR3 has 13 residues. The germline gives CDR1 DFQATT, CDR2 SNEGSKA (reference sequence). In DNA form, the CDR3 reads TGCAGTGCCAGCCCAATGGAGAACGCTGAAGCTTTCTTT. Translating it yields CSASPMENAEAFF.

On this clonotype itself: A read error may account for a junction end that differs from germline. The chain couples TRBV5-3 to TRBJ1-2; TRBD1 aligns across 12 bases. TRBV5-3 is an open reading frame whose function is uncertain. The CDR3 is made up of 19 amino acids. The CDR3 sequence is CASSYSPGTGGDGYYGYTF. DNA of the CDR3: TGTGCCAGCAGCTACAGTCCCGGGACAGGGGGCGATGGTTACTATGGCTACACCTTC.